The T cell receptor (beta chain) under discussion was sequenced for a study of cytomegalovirus exposure and HLA in healthy donors. The CDR3 extends over 13 amino acids. V was shortened by 8 bases and J by 2 bases, with 13 bases between the two germline ends. CDR1 LNHDA and CDR2 SQIVND come from the germline V gene (reference sequence). The study sampled nominally healthy donors, though unrecorded immune exposures were likely. This PCR relied on a set of 60 Vbeta primers and 13 Jbeta primers. Produced via immunoSEQ multiplex PCR; TCRdb's table is partial and in-frame only. Among some 190,000 clones listed, 70% to 80% were seen once.

Input material: PBMCs. The chain joins TRBV19 to TRBJ2-7; D call uncertain. The TCR was taken from a woman in her forties or fifties in good health and CMV-seronegative. Here the CDR3 DNA reads TGTGCCAGTGGAGCCAGCCTACCCTACGAGCAGTACTTC. This encodes CASGASLPYEQYF.